A selection of T cell receptor beta chains follows, all from one sample in a study of cytomegalovirus exposure and HLA in healthy donors. Measured with immunoSEQ multiplex PCR; TCRdb has only the in-frame clones, and not every one. The top ten hold less than 2.5% of the sample, which has approximately 120,000 clones, about 82% seen once. The source material was PBMCs. Source of these receptors: a man aged 45-65 years in good health and CMV-seronegative. The CDR3 runs from the conserved cysteine through the conserved F or W. Fields, in order: V gene, D gene, J gene, clone size, CDR3 DNA, CDR3 protein. A D gene is named only where the DNA matches it firmly. Size values are once, few and many counts, or a class for expanded clones, and some rows have none.

TRBV7-2	-	TRBJ2-1	once	TGTGCCAGCAGCTTAGTACGGGACAATGAGCAGTTCTTC	CASSLVRDNEQFF
TRBV7-3	TRBD1	TRBJ2-7	few	TGTGCCAGCAGCCCGATTGCAGGGGGCGAGCAGTACTTC	CASSPIAGGEQYF
TRBV21-1	-	TRBJ2-5	once	TGTGCCAGCCTCACCCGGGGGGGGCAAGAGACCCAGTACTTC	CASLTRGGQETQYF
TRBV19	-	TRBJ1-2	-	TGTGCCAGTACCTATGTTCCGGACAGAAACTATGGCTACACCTTC	CASTYVPDRNYGYTF
TRBV30	TRBD1	TRBJ1-4	few	TGTGCCTGGAGGGTACCGGGACAGGGAAGTAATGAAAAACTGTTTTTT	CAWRVPGQGSNEKLFF
TRBV6-1	TRBD1	TRBJ1-1	-	TGTGCCAGCAGGGTACAGGGGGCCATGAACACTGAAGCTTTCTTT	CASRVQGAMNTEAFF
TRBV19	-	TRBJ1-5	-	TGTGCCAGTAGTATATCCACTACAGGGATTCATCAGCCCCAGCATTTT	CASSISTTGIHQPQHF
TRBV28	-	TRBJ2-5	few	TGTGCCAGCAGTCTCAGGGCGGAGACCCAGTACTTC	CASSLRAETQYF
TRBV7-2	TRBD2	TRBJ2-5	-	TGTGCCAGCAGCGTCGCGTCAGCGGGACTCCAAGAGACCCAGTACTTC	CASSVASAGLQETQYF
TRBV5-4	TRBD2	TRBJ2-1	-	TGTGCCAGCAGCTTGCGGGGGGGCCTCTCGGATGAGCAGTTCTTC	CASSLRGGLSDEQFF
TRBV11-2	-	TRBJ2-7	once	TGTGCCAGCCGATTCATCCGGGGAGGCGGCTACGAGCAGTACTTC	CASRFIRGGGYEQYF
TRBV9	-	TRBJ1-4	-	TGTGCCAGCAGCGCGAACTGGGCGGGGACTAATGAAAAACTGTTTTTT	CASSANWAGTNEKLFF
TRBV7-2	TRBD2	TRBJ2-3	-	TGTGCCAGCAGCTTCCAAGCGGGGATGGGGGATACGCAGTATTTT	CASSFQAGMGDTQYF
TRBV11-3	-	TRBJ1-1	-	TGTGCCAGCAGCTTAAGGGGATACACTGAAGCTTTCTTT	CASSLRGYTEAFF
TRBV18	TRBD1	TRBJ2-1	-	TGTGCCAGCTCACCGCTAGCCCTGGACAGGGGGGTTGAGCAGTTCTTC	CASSPLALDRGVEQFF
TRBV5-1	-	TRBJ2-6	few	TGCGCCAGCAGCCCCGGAGGGGTCGCAGGGGGGTCTGGGGCCAACGTCCTGACTTTC	CASSPGGVAGGSGANVLTF
TRBV7-2	-	TRBJ2-5	few	TGTGCCAGCAGCCTTAGCGGACAAGAGACCCAGTACTTC	CASSLSGQETQYF
TRBV4-1	-	TRBJ1-3	-	TGCGCCAGCAGCCTCCTCTCCTCTGGAAACACCATATATTTT	CASSLLSSGNTIYF
TRBV5-1	TRBD2	TRBJ2-1	-	TGCGCCAGCCAGCGGGAATACAATGAGCAGTTCTTC	CASQREYNEQFF
TRBV7-2	TRBD1	TRBJ2-3	-	TGTGCCGGCAGCGGACAGGCAACTAACACAGATACGCAGTATTTT	CAGSGQATNTDTQYF
TRBV19	TRBD1	TRBJ2-3	-	TGTGCCAGTAGTATATCCCGGGACAGAGATACGCAGTATTTT	CASSISRDRDTQYF
TRBV2	-	TRBJ1-4	few	TGTGCCAGCAGGGTAGGAGTTCGGGAAAAACTGTTTTTT	CASRVGVREKLFF
TRBV5-1	TRBD2	TRBJ2-1	-	TGCGCCAGCAGCTCTAGCGGGGGGGCGAATGAGCAGTTCTTC	CASSSSGGANEQFF
TRBV4-1	-	TRBJ1-4	few	TGCGCCAGCAGCTTCCGGGATTCTTCTGAGGCTGAAAAACTGTTTTTT	CASSFRDSSEAEKLFF
TRBV7-2	TRBD1	TRBJ1-2	-	TGTGCCAGCAGCTTACAGGGGGCGGTCTATGGCTACACCTTC	CASSLQGAVYGYTF
TRBV6-5	-	TRBJ1-1	many	TGTGCCAGCAGCCTCGATTTAGTGAACACTGAAGCTTTCTTT	CASSLDLVNTEAFF
TRBV7-2	TRBD2	TRBJ2-1	few	TGTGCCAGCAGCTTAGTTCCGGGGGGAGGCTACAATGAGCAGTTCTTC	CASSLVPGGGYNEQFF
TRBV7-2	TRBD2	TRBJ2-1	-	TGTGCCAGCAGCTTAGAAGCGGGGGAGTGGAATGAGCAGTTCTTC	CASSLEAGEWNEQFF